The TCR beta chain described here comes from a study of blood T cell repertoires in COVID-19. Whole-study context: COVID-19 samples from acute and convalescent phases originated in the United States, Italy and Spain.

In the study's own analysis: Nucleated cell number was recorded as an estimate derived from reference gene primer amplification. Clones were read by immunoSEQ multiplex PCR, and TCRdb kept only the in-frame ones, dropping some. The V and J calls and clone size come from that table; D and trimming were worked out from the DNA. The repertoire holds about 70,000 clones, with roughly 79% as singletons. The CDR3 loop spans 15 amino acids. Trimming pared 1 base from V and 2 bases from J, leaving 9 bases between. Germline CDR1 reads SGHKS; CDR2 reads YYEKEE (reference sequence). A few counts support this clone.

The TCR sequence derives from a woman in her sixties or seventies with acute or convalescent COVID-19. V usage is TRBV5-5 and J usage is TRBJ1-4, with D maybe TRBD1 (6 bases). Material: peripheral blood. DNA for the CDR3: TGTGCCAGCAGCTTGTGGCAGGGGACTAATGAAAAACTGTTTTTT. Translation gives CASSLWQGTNEKLFF.